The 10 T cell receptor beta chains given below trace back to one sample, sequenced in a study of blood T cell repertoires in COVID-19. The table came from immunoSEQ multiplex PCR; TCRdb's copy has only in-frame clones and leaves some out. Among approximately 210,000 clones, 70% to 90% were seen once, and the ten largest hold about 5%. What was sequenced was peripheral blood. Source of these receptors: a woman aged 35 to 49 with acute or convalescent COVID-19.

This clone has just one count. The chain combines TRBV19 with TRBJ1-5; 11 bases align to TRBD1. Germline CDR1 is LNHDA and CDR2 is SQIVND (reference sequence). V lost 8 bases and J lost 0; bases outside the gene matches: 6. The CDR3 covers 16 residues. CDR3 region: CASLGQGALSNQPQHF. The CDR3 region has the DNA TGTGCCAGTCTTGGACAGGGGGCTCTTAGCAATCAGCCCCAGCATTTT.

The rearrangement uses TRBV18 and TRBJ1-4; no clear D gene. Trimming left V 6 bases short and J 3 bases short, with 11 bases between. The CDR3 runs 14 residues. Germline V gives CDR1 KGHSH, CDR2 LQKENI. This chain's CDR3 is CASSPALSNEKLFF. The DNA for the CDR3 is TGTGCCAGCTCGCCCGCACTATCTAATGAAAAACTGTTTTTT.

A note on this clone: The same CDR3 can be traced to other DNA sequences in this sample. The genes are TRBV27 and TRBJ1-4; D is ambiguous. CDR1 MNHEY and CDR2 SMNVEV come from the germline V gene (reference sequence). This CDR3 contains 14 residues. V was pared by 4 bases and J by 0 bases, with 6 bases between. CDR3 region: CASSSVATNEKLFF. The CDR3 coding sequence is TGTGCCAGCAGTTCGGTAGCAACTAATGAAAAACTGTTTTTT.

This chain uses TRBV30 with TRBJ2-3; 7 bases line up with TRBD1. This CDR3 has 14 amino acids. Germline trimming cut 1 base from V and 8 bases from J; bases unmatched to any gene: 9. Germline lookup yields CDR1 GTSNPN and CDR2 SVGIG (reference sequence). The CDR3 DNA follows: TGTGCCTGGAGTGCCGGACAGGTTAGCTCTACGCAGTATTTT. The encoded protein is CAWSAGQVSSTQYF.

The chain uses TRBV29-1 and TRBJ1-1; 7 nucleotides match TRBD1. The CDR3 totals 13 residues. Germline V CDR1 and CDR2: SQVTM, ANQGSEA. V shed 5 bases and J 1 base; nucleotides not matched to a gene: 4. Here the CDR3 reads CSVRRGSNTEAFF. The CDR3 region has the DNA TGCAGCGTTCGCAGGGGGTCGAACACTGAAGCTTTCTTT.

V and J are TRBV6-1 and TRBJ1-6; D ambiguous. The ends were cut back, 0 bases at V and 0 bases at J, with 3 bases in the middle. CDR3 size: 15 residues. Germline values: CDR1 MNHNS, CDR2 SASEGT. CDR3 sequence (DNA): TGTGCCAGCAGTGAAGCCAGCTCCTATAATTCACCCCTCCACTTT. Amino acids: CASSEASSYNSPLHF.

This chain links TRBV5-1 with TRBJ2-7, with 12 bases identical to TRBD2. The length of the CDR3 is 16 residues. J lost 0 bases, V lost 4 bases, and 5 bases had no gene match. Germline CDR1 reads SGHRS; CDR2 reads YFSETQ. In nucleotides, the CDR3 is TGCGCCAGCAGCCTGACTAGCGGGGGAGGCTCCTACGAGCAGTACGTC. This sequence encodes CASSLTSGGGSYEQYV.

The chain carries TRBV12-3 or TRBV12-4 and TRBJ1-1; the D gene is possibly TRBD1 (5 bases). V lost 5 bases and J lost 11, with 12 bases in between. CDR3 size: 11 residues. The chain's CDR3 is CASSGATAAFF. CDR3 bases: TGTGCCAGCAGTGGCGCGACAGCGGCTTTCTTT.

CDR3 DNA: TGTGCCAGTAGGAGAGGACAGGGAAGCAATCAGCCCCAGCATTTT. This gives the protein CASRRGQGSNQPQHF. This chain connects TRBV2 to TRBJ1-5; 8 bases align to TRBD1. V gave up 9 bases and J gave up 1 base; unmatched junction bases: 8. This CDR3 comprises 15 residues. Per the germline V gene, CDR1 is SNHLY and CDR2 is FYNNEI.

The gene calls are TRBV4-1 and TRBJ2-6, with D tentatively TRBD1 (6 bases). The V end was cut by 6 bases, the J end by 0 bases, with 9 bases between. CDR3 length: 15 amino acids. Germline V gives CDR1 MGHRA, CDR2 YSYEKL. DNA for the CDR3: TGCGCCAGCAGTTACAGGGTCTCTGGGGCCAACGTCCTGACTTTC. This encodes CASSYRVSGANVLTF.